The source of this T cell receptor (beta chain) is a study of T cell repertoires in aging, cancer and after chemotherapy. Rearranged V-D-J TRB sequences were amplified with a mixed TRB-A/B primer pool. TCRdb passed the multiplex PCR reads through MiXCR, listing each CDR3 protein once. The data show some 9,800 distinct CDR3 sequences, 30% to 45% seen once. The template was genomic DNA from peripheral blood, not RNA. In regard to this clonotype: Its target is unknown.

Study-wide points: In cancer patients, declining TCR diversity with age involved lost richness and lost evenness. Immunological memory after chemotherapy cannot be judged from the repertoire data. Untreated cancer patients had significantly lower blood TCR diversity than age-matched healthy donors.

The clonotype was recovered from a human donor in good health. Sequencing input: blood.

The CDR3 is CASSVVQGGPGNTIYF. The CDR3 nucleotides are TGTGCCAGCAGCGTGGTACAGGGCGGCCCTGGAAACACCATATATTTT. The chain couples TRBV9 to TRBJ1-3; TRBD1 might be the D (6 bases). Per the germline V gene, CDR1 is SGDLS and CDR2 is YYNGEE. This CDR3 is 16 amino acids long. The V end was cut by 2 bases, the J end by 2 bases, with 14 bases between. The full variable domain, completed using reference TRBV9 and TRBJ1-3, is DSGVTQTPKHLITATGQRVTLRCSPRSGDLSVYWYQQSLDQGLQFLIQYYNGEERAKGNILERFSAQQFPDLHSELNLSSLELGDSALYFCASSVVQGGPGNTIYFGEGSWLTVV.